Below, 12 T cell receptor beta chains from the same sample are listed, as sequenced in a study of CD8+ T cells in alopecia areata. Reverse transcribed after extraction, RNA yielded cDNA as the sequencing template. Assay: immunoSEQ multiplex PCR; the TCRdb copy retains only in-frame clones and omits some. The table shows 200,000 to 250,000 clones, with roughly 56% occurring only once. The sample consisted of CD8+ T cells sorted from blood. These receptors all come from a human donor in good health.

The V gene is TRBV7-9, the J gene TRBJ2-7; D gene uncertain. Germline V gives CDR1 SEHNR, CDR2 FQNEAQ (reference sequence). Trimming took 2 bases from V and 2 from J, leaving 19 bases between them. The CDR3 totals 17 residues. The CDR3, as DNA: TGTGCCAGCAGCTTATCGGCCGAGAAGGGCTGGACCTACGAGCAGTACTTC. As protein: CASSLSAEKGWTYEQYF. Supplemented by reference TRBV7-9 and TRBJ2-7, the full variable domain reads DTGVSQNPRHKITKRGQNVTFRCDPISEHNRLYWYRQTLGQGPEFLTYFQNEAQLEKSRLLSDRFSAERPKGSFSTLEIQRTEQGDSAMYLCASSLSAEKGWTYEQYFGPGTRLTVT.

CDR3 in amino acids: CASSAPSGLANQETQYF. The CDR3 DNA is TGTGCCAGCAGTGCACCCTCGGGACTAGCGAACCAAGAGACCCAGTACTTC. The chain carries TRBV25-1 and TRBJ2-5, with 10 bases fitting TRBD2. Germline lookup yields CDR1 MGHDK and CDR2 SYGVNS. There are 17 residues in the CDR3. The V segment lost 4 bases and the J segment 0 bases; nucleotides outside the gene matches: 8.

The chain couples TRBV7-9 to TRBJ2-5, with 7 positions matching TRBD2. The V gene's germline CDR1 is SEHNR and CDR2 FQNEAQ (reference sequence). The J segment lost 2 bases and the V segment lost 6 bases, leaving 12 bases of the junction unmatched. The CDR3 totals 16 residues. The CDR3 DNA sequence: TGTGCCAGCAGTCCCGGGACGGGGGGTTTTCAAGAGACCCAGTACTTC. It codes for CASSPGTGGFQETQYF.

The chain links TRBV4-1 to TRBJ2-5; D gene uncertain. Germline V gene data show CDR1 as MGHRA and CDR2 as YSYEKL. V lost 4 bases and J 5 bases, leaving 23 bases between the germline ends. CDR3 length: 17 residues. The CDR3 DNA reads TGCGCCAGCAGCCCCTCCGGTTCGAGCATTTACGTGGAGACCCAGTACTTC. Its protein product is CASSPSGSSIYVETQYF.

The genes are TRBV7-9 and TRBJ2-1; unclear D gene. Germline lookup yields CDR1 SEHNR and CDR2 FQNEAQ (reference sequence). Trimming took off 0 bases at V and 3 bases at J, with 3 bases between the two ends. CDR3 length: 13 residues. The CDR3 sequence: CASSLASYNEQFF. The CDR3 coding sequence is TGTGCCAGCAGCTTAGCCAGCTACAATGAGCAGTTCTTC.

In nucleotides, the CDR3 is TGTGCCACCAGCAGAGAGACGGGGCCTTACACAGATACGCAGTATTTT. Translating gives CATSRETGPYTDTQYF. The rearrangement links TRBV15 to TRBJ2-3; D may match TRBD1 or TRBD2 (5 bases each). Trimming took off 0 bases at V and 2 bases at J, with 12 bases between the two ends. Germline CDR1 LNHNV, CDR2 YYDKDF (reference sequence). The CDR3 sequence is 16 residues long.

This sequence joins TRBV5-1 and TRBJ1-2, with D tentatively TRBD1 (6 bases). Trimming pared 4 bases from V and 4 bases from J, leaving 23 bases between. Germline-derived CDR1 and CDR2 are SGHRS and YFSETQ. This CDR3 is built from 17 residues. For the CDR3, the DNA is TGCGCCAGCAGCACCGCCCCGGGGACACTGGTCCCCTATGGCTACACCTTC. Translation: CASSTAPGTLVPYGYTF. The full variable domain, its missing parts supplied by reference TRBV5-1 and TRBJ1-2, is KAGVTQTPRYLIKTRGQQVTLSCSPISGHRSVSWYQQTPGQGLQFLFEYFSETQRNKGNFPGRFSGRQFSNSRSEMNVSTLELGDSALYLCASSTAPGTLVPYGYTFGSGTRLTVV.

The CDR3 nucleotides read TGCGCCAGCAGTCAACGACCGGGAGGTGAAGCTTTCTTT. Translated: CASSQRPGGEAFF. J is TRBJ1-1 and V is TRBV4-1; D call uncertain. V dropped 6 bases and J dropped 7 bases, with 15 bases sitting between them. The germline gives CDR1 MGHRA, CDR2 YSYEKL. This CDR3 is built from 13 residues.

The chain links TRBV5-1 to TRBJ1-2; D perhaps matches TRBD1 (6 bases). V was trimmed by 4 bases and J by 5 bases, leaving 15 bases between them. There are 14 residues in the CDR3. Germline CDR1 and CDR2: SGHRS and YFSETQ. The chain's CDR3 is CASSPQGNQYGYTF. In DNA, the CDR3 is TGCGCCAGCAGCCCACAGGGAAATCAATATGGCTACACCTTC.

The chain combines TRBV27 with TRBJ1-6; 9 bases align to TRBD1. Losses at the gene ends were 5 bases for V and 9 bases for J; bases not matched to a gene: 5. This CDR3 has 14 residues. The V gene's germline CDR1 is MNHEY and CDR2 SMNVEV (reference sequence). In nucleotides, the CDR3 is TGTGCCAGCAGTCTGGACAGGGGAGGTTCACCCCTCCACTTT. Amino acids: CASSLDRGGSPLHF.

This chain uses TRBV4-1 with TRBJ1-2, with TRBD1 matching over 8 bases. The length of the CDR3 is 13 residues. CDR1 MGHRA and CDR2 YSYEKL come from the germline V gene. J lost 4 bases, V lost 5 bases, and 3 bases had no gene match. CDR3 loop: CASSTQGGYGYTF. The CDR3 DNA follows: TGCGCCAGCAGCACACAGGGGGGCTATGGCTACACCTTC.

The V gene is TRBV15, the J gene TRBJ1-5, with 7 bases fitting TRBD1. V shed 6 bases, J shed 7 bases, and the junction held 6 bases outside the gene matches. The V gene's germline CDR1 is LNHNV and CDR2 YYDKDF (reference sequence). The CDR3 contains 13 residues. The CDR3 DNA reads TGTGCCACCAGGGTGGACAGGAGCCAGCCCCAGCATTTT. It specifies CATRVDRSQPQHF.